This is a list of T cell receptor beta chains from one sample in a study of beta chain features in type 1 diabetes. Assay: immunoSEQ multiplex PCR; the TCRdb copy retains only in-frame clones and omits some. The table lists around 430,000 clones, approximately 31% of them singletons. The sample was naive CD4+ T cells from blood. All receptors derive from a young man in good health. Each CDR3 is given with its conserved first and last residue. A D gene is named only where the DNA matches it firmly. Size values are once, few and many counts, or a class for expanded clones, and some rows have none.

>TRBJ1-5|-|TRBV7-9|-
CASSLALNQPQHF
TGTGCCAGCAGCTTGGCTCTCAATCAGCCCCAGCATTTT
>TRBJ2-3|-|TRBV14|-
CASSQESLPSTDTQYF
TGTGCCAGCAGCCAAGAATCCCTACCTAGCACAGATACGCAGTATTTT
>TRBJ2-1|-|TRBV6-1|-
CATSLASSEQFF
TGTGCCACTTCTCTGGCGTCTAGTGAGCAGTTCTTC
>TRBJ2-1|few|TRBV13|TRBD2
CASSLSAGDHNEQFF
TGTGCCAGCAGCTTATCAGCGGGAGACCACAATGAGCAGTTCTTC
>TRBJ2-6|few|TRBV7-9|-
CASSAWGTGANVLTF
TGTGCCAGCAGCGCCTGGGGAACTGGGGCCAACGTCCTGACTTTC
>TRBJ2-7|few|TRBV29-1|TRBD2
CSVEGGGSYEQYF
TGCAGCGTTGAAGGCGGGGGCTCCTACGAGCAGTACTTC
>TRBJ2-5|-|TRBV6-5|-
CASSYSTDRETQYF
TGTGCCAGCAGTTACTCGACTGATAGGGAGACCCAGTACTTC
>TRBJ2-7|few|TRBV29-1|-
CSGGQGQSYEQYF
TGCAGCGGGGGGCAGGGTCAGTCCTACGAGCAGTACTTC
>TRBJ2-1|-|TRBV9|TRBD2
CASSVVREGGEQFF
TGTGCCAGCAGCGTAGTGCGGGAGGGCGGTGAGCAGTTCTTC
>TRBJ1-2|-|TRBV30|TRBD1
CAWSALRQGRGYTF
TGTGCCTGGAGTGCCTTGAGACAGGGGAGAGGCTACACCTTC
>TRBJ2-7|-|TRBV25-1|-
CASSLTGTRQEQYF
TGTGCCAGCAGTCTCACCGGGACCCGGCAAGAGCAGTACTTC
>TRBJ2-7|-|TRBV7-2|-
CASSLWGTSYEQYF
TGTGCCAGCAGCTTATGGGGGACATCCTACGAGCAGTACTTC
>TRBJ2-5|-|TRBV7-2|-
CASSLSALGVGETQYF
TGTGCCAGCAGCTTAAGCGCCCTAGGGGTAGGAGAGACCCAGTACTTC
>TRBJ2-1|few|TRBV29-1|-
CSVEEGQSGDEQFF
TGCAGCGTTGAAGAAGGACAGAGCGGCGATGAGCAGTTCTTC
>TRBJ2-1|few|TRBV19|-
CASSIAQVQFF
TGTGCCAGTAGTATAGCCCAGGTGCAGTTCTTC
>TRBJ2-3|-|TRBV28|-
CASSFLGKTDTQYF
TGTGCCAGCAGTTTCCTCGGGAAAACGGATACGCAGTATTTT
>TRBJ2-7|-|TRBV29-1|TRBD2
CSVEGLAGGTAYEQYF
TGCAGCGTAGAGGGACTAGCGGGAGGGACCGCCTACGAGCAGTACTTC
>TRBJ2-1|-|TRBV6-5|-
CASSLGPRAEQFF
TGTGCCAGCAGTTTAGGACCGCGCGCTGAGCAGTTCTTC
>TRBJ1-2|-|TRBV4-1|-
CASSQESAATQPYTF
TGCGCCAGCAGCCAAGAATCTGCCGCCACTCAACCTTACACCTTC
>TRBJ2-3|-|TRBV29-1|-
CSGRGEPSTDTQYF
TGCAGCGGGAGAGGGGAGCCAAGCACAGATACGCAGTATTTT
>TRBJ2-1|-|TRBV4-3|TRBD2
CASSQSGVGTSGYNEQFF
TGCGCCAGCAGCCAATCAGGGGTAGGGACTAGCGGATACAATGAGCAGTTCTTC
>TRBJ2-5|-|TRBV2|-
CASRSVETQYF
TGTGCCAGCAGGTCTGTGGAGACCCAGTACTTC
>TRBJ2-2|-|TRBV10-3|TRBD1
CANSGQGFTGELFF
TGTGCCAACTCGGGACAGGGATTCACCGGGGAGCTGTTTTTT
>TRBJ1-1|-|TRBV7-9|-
CASSLGFLGLTEAFF
TGTGCCAGCAGCTTAGGATTTTTAGGGCTAACTGAAGCTTTCTTT
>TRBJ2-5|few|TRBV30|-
CAWSAGIQETQYF
TGTGCCTGGAGCGCAGGGATCCAAGAGACCCAGTACTTC
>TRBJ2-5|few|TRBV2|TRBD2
CANQRLAQETQYF
TGTGCCAACCAACGACTAGCCCAAGAGACCCAGTACTTC
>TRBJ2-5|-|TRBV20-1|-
CSASTEIFQYF
TGCAGTGCTAGTACTGAGATCTTCCAGTACTTC
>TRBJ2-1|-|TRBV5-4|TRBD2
CASSKPGLAGYNEQFF
TGTGCCAGCAGCAAGCCGGGACTAGCGGGTTACAATGAGCAGTTCTTC
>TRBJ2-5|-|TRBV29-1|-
CSVGQGREETQYF
TGCAGCGTTGGGCAGGGGAGGGAGGAGACCCAGTACTTC
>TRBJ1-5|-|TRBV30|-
CAWSGRGNQPQHF
TGTGCCTGGAGCGGTAGGGGCAATCAGCCCCAGCATTTT
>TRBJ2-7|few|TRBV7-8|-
CASSFRSYEQYF
TGTGCCAGCAGCTTTCGCAGCTACGAGCAGTACTTC
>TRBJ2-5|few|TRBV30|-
CAWSGSGFQETQYF
TGTGCCTGGAGTGGAAGCGGATTCCAAGAGACCCAGTACTTC
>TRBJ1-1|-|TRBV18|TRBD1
CASLGGLNTEAFF
TGTGCCAGCCTAGGGGGCCTGAACACTGAAGCTTTCTTT
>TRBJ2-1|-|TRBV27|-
CASGITTGSYNEQFF
TGTGCCAGCGGAATCACCACAGGGTCCTACAATGAGCAGTTCTTC
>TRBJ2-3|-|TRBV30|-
CAWSAQRGSTDTQYF
TGTGCCTGGAGTGCTCAGCGCGGGAGCACAGATACGCAGTATTTT
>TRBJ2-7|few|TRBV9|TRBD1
CASSVQTGYGYEQYF
TGTGCCAGCAGCGTCCAGACAGGGTATGGGTACGAGCAGTACTTC
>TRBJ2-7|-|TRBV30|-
CAWSFSRSDEQYF
TGTGCCTGGAGTTTCTCACGTAGCGACGAGCAGTACTTC
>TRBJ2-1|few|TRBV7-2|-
CASSLGLTYNEQFF
TGTGCCAGCAGCTTAGGATTAACCTACAATGAGCAGTTCTTC
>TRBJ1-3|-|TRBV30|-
CAWSRDTFSGNTIYF
TGTGCCTGGAGTAGGGACACCTTCTCAGGAAACACCATATATTTT
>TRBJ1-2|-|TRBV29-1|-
CSTAKVDYGYTF
TGCAGTACCGCCAAGGTCGACTATGGCTACACCTTC
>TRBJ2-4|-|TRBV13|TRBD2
CASSAQGLADLKNIQYF
TGTGCCAGCAGCGCGCAGGGACTAGCGGATCTCAAAAACATTCAGTACTTC
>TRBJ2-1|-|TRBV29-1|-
CSVEDTRALDNEQFF
TGCAGCGTTGAAGATACGAGAGCTCTAGACAATGAGCAGTTCTTC
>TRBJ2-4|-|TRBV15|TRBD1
CATSRDRPGQIAKNIQYF
TGTGCCACCAGCAGAGATCGTCCGGGACAGATAGCCAAAAACATTCAGTACTTC
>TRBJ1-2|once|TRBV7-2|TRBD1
CASSFDRGFYYGYTF
TGTGCCAGCAGCTTTGACAGGGGATTTTACTATGGCTACACCTTC
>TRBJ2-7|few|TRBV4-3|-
CASSQDRRRVRQYF
TGCGCCAGCAGCCAAGACCGTCGGAGGGTCAGGCAGTACTTC
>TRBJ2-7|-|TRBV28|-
CATQLGGYEQYF
TGTGCCACCCAATTAGGCGGCTACGAGCAGTACTTC
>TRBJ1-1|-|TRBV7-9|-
CASNRRGTEAFF
TGTGCCAGCAACAGACGGGGCACTGAAGCTTTCTTT